Below are 15 T cell receptor beta chains sequenced from a single sample in a study of blood T cells in healthy people across ages. Sample-barcoded 5' priming and a J-beta primer mix drove a second PCR of about 6 to 12 cycles. A single record per CDR3 protein comes from TCRdb applying MiXCR to the 5' RACE reads. This sample has hundreds of thousands of distinct CDR3 sequences, with just under 25% found just once. These data also formed part of another study, on T cells of mothers and their children.

The sample consisted of blood. The origin of the receptors is a boy younger than 18 in good health.

Note on this clonotype: At one end, the junction sequence differs from germline, possibly due to a read error. The rearrangement joins TRBV9 to TRBJ1-2; unclear D gene. This CDR3 region has 13 residues. CDR1 is SGDLS, CDR2 YYNGEE, per germline. CDR3 DNA sequence: TGTGCCAGCAGCGTAGGGGGTGTCTATGGCTACGCCTTC. This sequence encodes CASSVGGVYGYAF.

This clonotype was counted a few times. The conserved final phenylalanine or tryptophan is absent from the CDR3, which likely points to a read error. The chain joins TRBV7-9 to TRBJ1-2; TRBD1 matches 7 bases. Trimming took 4 bases from V and 4 from J; bases not matched to a gene: 9. The CDR3 is 15 residues long. Germline CDR1 and CDR2: SEHNR and FQNEAQ (reference sequence). CDR3 sequence reads: CASSYPPQGVYGYTL. The CDR3, as DNA: TGTGCCAGCAGCTACCCCCCGCAGGGGGTCTATGGCTACACCCTC.

The chain carries TRBV7-9 and TRBJ1-1, with 12 bases lining up with TRBD1. The CDR3 runs 16 residues. The ends lost 4 bases at V and 6 bases at J; junction bases unmatched: 9. Looked up from germline, CDR1 is SEHNR and CDR2 is FQNEAQ (reference sequence). CDR3 nucleotide sequence: TGTGCCAGCAGCTATTCCGGGACAGGGGGCCGAGCTGAAGCTTTCTTT. Translated: CASSYSGTGGRAEAFF.

The CDR3 spells CATRPETGSNEKLFF. Written as DNA, the CDR3 is TGTGCCACACGTCCGGAGACAGGGAGTAATGAAAAACTGTTTTTT. The chain links TRBV6-5 to TRBJ1-4; 7 bases match TRBD1. The CDR3 sequence is 15 residues long. CDR1 MNHEY and CDR2 SVGAGI come from the germline V gene. Germline trimming cut 10 bases from V and 4 bases from J; bases unmatched to any gene: 12.

The chain combines TRBV4-1 with TRBJ2-5; D is unclear. The CDR3 loop spans 15 amino acids. Trimming left V 0 bases short and J 5 bases short, with 13 bases between. Germline lookup yields CDR1 MGHRA and CDR2 YSYEKL. CDR3 protein: CASSQDISITETQYF. The CDR3 DNA is TGCGCCAGCAGCCAAGATATATCGATTACGGAGACCCAGTACTTC.

This chain's CDR3 is CATSDLGRERHDEQFF. DNA of the CDR3: TGTGCCACCAGTGATTTGGGGAGGGAACGGCACGATGAGCAGTTCTTC. V is TRBV24-1 and J is TRBJ2-5; 7 nucleotides line up with TRBD2. The J call may be wrong; the DNA end is better matched by TRBJ2-1. CDR1 is KGHDR, CDR2 SFDVKD, per germline. The CDR3 consists of 16 residues.

The chain carries TRBV11-3 and TRBJ2-5; 13 bases agree with TRBD2. V shed 4 bases, J shed 7 bases, and the junction held 9 bases outside the gene matches. Germline V gene sequence: CDR1 SGHNT, CDR2 YENEEA. CDR3 length equals 16 residues. CDR3 protein: CASSSTSGGGPWTQYF. In nucleotides, the CDR3 is TGTGCCAGCAGCTCCACTAGCGGGGGGGGACCTTGGACCCAGTACTTC.

The chain combines TRBV10-3 with TRBJ2-4; TRBD1 agrees at 7 bases. The V segment lost 2 bases and the J segment 5 bases; nucleotides outside the gene matches: 3. The CDR3 is 14 residues long. Germline lookup yields CDR1 ENHRY and CDR2 SYGVKD. CDR3: CAISEGDSENIQYF. The CDR3 DNA reads as TGTGCCATCAGTGAGGGGGACAGCGAAAACATTCAGTACTTC.

The chain is built from TRBV29-1 and TRBJ2-1; D possibly corresponds to TRBD2 (7 bases). The J call could be wrong; TRBJ2-7 is a better fit for the DNA end. The germline CDR1 and CDR2 sequences are SQVTM and ANQGSEA. CDR3 length: 12 amino acids. CDR3 protein: CSVLGGLYEQYF. The DNA of the CDR3 is TGCAGCGTCTTGGGGGGGCTTTACGAGCAGTACTTC.

The J gene is TRBJ1-5, the V gene TRBV28; tentative D call: TRBD1 (5 bases). The CDR3 covers 12 residues. Germline CDR1 reads MDHEN; CDR2 reads SYDVKM. V dropped 7 bases and J dropped 8 bases, with 12 bases sitting between them. CDR3: CASKQGLEPQHF. CDR3 sequence (DNA): TGTGCCAGCAAGCAGGGCCTTGAGCCCCAGCATTTT.

The sample holds a few counts of this clonotype. V and J are TRBV24-1 and TRBJ2-3; D may correspond to TRBD1 or TRBD2 (5 bases each). This CDR3 is built from 18 residues. The germline gives CDR1 KGHDR, CDR2 SFDVKD. Trimming shortened V by 5 bases and J by 1 base, and 21 bases separated the two germline ends. DNA of the CDR3: TGTGCCACCAGTGCCGGGGCGCAAGCTAGGGCCGGCACAGATACGCAGTATTTT. Its protein product is CATSAGAQARAGTDTQYF.

This chain joins TRBV29-1 and TRBJ2-5; D is perhaps TRBD1 (6 bases). The J call may be wrong; the DNA end is better matched by TRBJ2-7. The CDR3 runs 12 residues. Germline values: CDR1 SQVTM, CDR2 ANQGSEA. DNA for the CDR3: TGCAGTGCTTACAGGGACTCCTACGAGCAGTACTTC. Translated: CSAYRDSYEQYF.

This sequence joins TRBV19 and TRBJ1-2; 7 bases agree with TRBD1. Germline loops: CDR1 LNHDA, CDR2 SQIVND (reference sequence). The CDR3 consists of 13 residues. The J segment lost 3 bases and the V segment lost 8 bases, leaving 6 bases of the junction unmatched. This chain's CDR3 is CASATGADYGYTF. The CDR3 DNA follows: TGTGCCAGTGCAACAGGGGCAGACTATGGCTACACCTTC.

In this sample, this clonotype turned up many times. This sequence joins TRBV4-2 and TRBJ2-1; D unclear. CDR1 is LGHNA and CDR2 is YNFKEQ in the germline V gene. With 4 bases removed from V and 3 bases from J, the gap between germline ends came to 13 bases. CDR3 length equals 15 residues. The CDR3 sequence is CASSRNPDGYNEQFF. The CDR3 nucleotides are TGTGCCAGCAGCCGAAACCCGGACGGCTACAATGAGCAGTTCTTC.

V usage is TRBV20-1 and J usage is TRBJ1-5; weak D call: TRBD1 (6 bases). Trimming shortened V by 5 bases and J by 7 bases, and 21 bases separated the two germline ends. From germline, CDR1 is DFQATT and CDR2 SNEGSKA (reference sequence). This CDR3 has 15 residues. CDR3 DNA: TGCAGTGCTGGGGGGGCAGTCCCCTTCGGGCAGCCCCAGCATTTT. It specifies CSAGGAVPFGQPQHF.